The 2 T cell receptor beta chains listed next were all sequenced from one sample in a study of cytomegalovirus exposure and HLA in healthy donors. A multiplex PCR was run with 60 Vbeta primers and 13 Jbeta primers. The method was immunoSEQ multiplex PCR; TCRdb's version includes in-frame clones alone and lacks a portion of them. The sample table sets out over 75,000 clones. The sequencing sample was made of PBMCs. These receptors originate from a man between 45 and 60 years old in good health and CMV-seronegative.

About this clone itself: The junction differs from germline at one of its ends, possibly a read error. This chain uses TRBV7-7 with TRBJ2-5; TRBD1 matches 7 bases. Germline-derived CDR1 and CDR2 are SSHAT and FNYEAQ (reference sequence). The CDR3 covers 15 residues. The CDR3 nucleotides read TGTGCTAGCAGCCCGCAAATTGACAGGGCCGAGACCCAGTACTTC. Translating gives CASSPQIDRAETQYF.

This chain links TRBV6-4 with TRBJ1-5; TRBD1 is a possible D gene (5 bases). The CDR3 extends over 16 amino acids. Trimming took 7 bases from V and 7 from J, leaving 23 bases between them. Germline V lookup: CDR1 MRHNA, CDR2 SNTAGT. The CDR3 reads CASNIGVGSPCQPQHF. For the CDR3, the DNA is TGTGCCAGCAATATAGGGGTCGGATCACCGTGCCAGCCCCAGCATTTT.